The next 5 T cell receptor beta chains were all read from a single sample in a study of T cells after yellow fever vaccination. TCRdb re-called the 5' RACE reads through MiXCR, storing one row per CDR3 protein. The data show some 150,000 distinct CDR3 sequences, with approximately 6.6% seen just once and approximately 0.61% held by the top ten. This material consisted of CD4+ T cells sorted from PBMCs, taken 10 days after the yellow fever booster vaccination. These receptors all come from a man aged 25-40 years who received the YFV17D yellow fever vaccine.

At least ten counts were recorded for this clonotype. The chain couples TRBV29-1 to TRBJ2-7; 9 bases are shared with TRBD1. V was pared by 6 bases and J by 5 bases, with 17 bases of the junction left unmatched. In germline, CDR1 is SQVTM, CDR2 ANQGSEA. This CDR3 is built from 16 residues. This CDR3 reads CSVGKDGTGRRNEQYF. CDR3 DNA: TGCAGCGTGGGTAAGGACGGGACAGGGAGACGAAACGAGCAGTACTTC.

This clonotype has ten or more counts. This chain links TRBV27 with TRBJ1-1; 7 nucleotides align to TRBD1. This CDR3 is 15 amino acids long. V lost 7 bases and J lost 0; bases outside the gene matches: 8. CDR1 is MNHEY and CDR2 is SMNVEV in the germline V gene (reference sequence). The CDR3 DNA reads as TGTGCCAGCACCTTGTCGGGACAGATGAACACTGAAGCTTTCTTT. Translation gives CASTLSGQMNTEAFF.

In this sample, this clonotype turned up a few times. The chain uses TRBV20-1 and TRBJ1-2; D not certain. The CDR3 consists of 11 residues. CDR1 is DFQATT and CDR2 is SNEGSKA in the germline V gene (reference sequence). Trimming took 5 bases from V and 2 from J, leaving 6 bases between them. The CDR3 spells CSAPGNYGYTF. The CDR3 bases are TGCAGTGCTCCTGGAAACTATGGCTACACCTTC.

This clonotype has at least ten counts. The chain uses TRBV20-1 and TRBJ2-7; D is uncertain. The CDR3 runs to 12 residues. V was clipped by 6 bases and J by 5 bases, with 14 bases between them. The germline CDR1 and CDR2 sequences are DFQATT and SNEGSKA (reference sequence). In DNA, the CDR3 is TGCAGTGCGGACCCTAGGGTGGACGAGCAGTACTTC. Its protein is CSADPRVDEQYF.

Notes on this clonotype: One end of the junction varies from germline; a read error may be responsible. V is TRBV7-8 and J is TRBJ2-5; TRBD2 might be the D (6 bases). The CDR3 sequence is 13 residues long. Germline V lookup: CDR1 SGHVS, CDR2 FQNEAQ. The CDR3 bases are TGTGCCAGCGTGGCGGGGTTGCAAGAGGCCCAGTACTTC. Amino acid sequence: CASVAGLQEAQYF.